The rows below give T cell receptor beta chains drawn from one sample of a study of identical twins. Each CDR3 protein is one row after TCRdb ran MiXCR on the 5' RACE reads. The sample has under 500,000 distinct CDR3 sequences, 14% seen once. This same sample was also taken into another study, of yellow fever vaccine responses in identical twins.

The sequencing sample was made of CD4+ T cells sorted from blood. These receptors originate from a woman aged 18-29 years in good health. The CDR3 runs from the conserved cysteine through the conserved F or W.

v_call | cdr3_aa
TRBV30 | CAWGSRDTQYF
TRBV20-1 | CSAIQGSDEQYF
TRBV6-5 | CASSYAASRSEQYF
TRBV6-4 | CASRTIWGQLDSGTNVLTF
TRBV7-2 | CASSLSAAINEQFF
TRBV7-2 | CASSARRDNEQFF
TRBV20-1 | CSASAGGNQPQHF
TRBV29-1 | CSVRGLGYGYEQYF
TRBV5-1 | CASSFSPETDTQYF
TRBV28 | CASSSFVSGGPGSPKETQYF
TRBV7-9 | CASSSSKGPYNEQFF
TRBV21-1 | CASSKGPGWTNEKLFF
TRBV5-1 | CASSPGISSYNSPLHF
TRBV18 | CASSPPPGLQSDTQYF
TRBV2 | CASSEGREKLFF
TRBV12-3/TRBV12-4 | CASKFGVLEQFF